The next 4 T cell receptor beta chains were all read from a single sample in a study of T cell responses to AZD1222 COVID-19 vaccine (dated by TCRdb to the early 2020s). Library method: the immunoSEQ multiplex PCR assay. TCRdb holds this immuneACCESS table with in-frame rearrangements only. Some clones are missing; in checked studies, unresolved V genes explain under half, and the rest has no known cause. The sample profile shows approximately 160,000 clones; less than 95% of them were found once. The ten largest account for about 2.6% of the sample. Taken with the paper, the label for time point translates to: baseline before first vaccination. Sequencing was performed on peripheral blood, taken on day 0 of AZD1222 vaccination. These receptors all stem from an adult in good health.

The V call is TRBV14, the J call TRBJ1-1; D gene unclear. V was shortened by 4 bases and J by 3 bases, with 15 bases between the two germline ends. Germline V gives CDR1 SGHDN, CDR2 FVKESK. The CDR3 spans 15 residues. CDR3: CASSLKAMADTEAFF. CDR3 DNA: TGTGCCAGCAGCCTAAAAGCCATGGCCGACACTGAAGCTTTCTTT. The complete variable domain, with remaining parts taken from reference TRBV14 and TRBJ1-1, reads EAGVTQFPSHSVIEKGQTVTLRCDPISGHDNLYWYRRVMGKEIKFLLHFVKESKQDESGMPNNRFLAERTGGTYSTLKVQPAELEDSGVYFCASSLKAMADTEAFFGQGTRLTVV.

The rearrangement links TRBV7-3 to TRBJ2-7, with D perhaps TRBD1 or TRBD2 (5 bases each). Trimming pared 5 bases from V and 1 base from J, leaving 15 bases between. The CDR3 consists of 15 residues. Germline CDR1 and CDR2: SGHTA and FQGTGA. As DNA, the CDR3 is TGTGCCAGCAGCGTAAATGGGGGACCATCCTACGAGCAGTACTTC. Its protein is CASSVNGGPSYEQYF. Full variable domain (rest looked up from reference TRBV7-3 and TRBJ2-7): GAGVSQTPSNKVTEKGKYVELRCDPISGHTALYWYRQSLGQGPEFLIYFQGTGAADDSGLPNDRFFAVRPEGSVSTLKIQRTERGDSAVYLCASSVNGGPSYEQYFGPGTRLTVT.

V usage is TRBV27 and J usage is TRBJ1-1; TRBD1 agrees at 8 bases. The ends lost 5 bases at V and 1 base at J; junction bases unmatched: 6. CDR1 and CDR2 from the germline V gene are MNHEY and SMNVEV (reference sequence). The CDR3 totals 15 residues. The CDR3 is CASSPAGGWNTEAFF. The CDR3, as DNA: TGTGCCAGCAGTCCCGCAGGGGGCTGGAACACTGAAGCTTTCTTT.

The rearrangement links TRBV30 to TRBJ2-7, with 8 bases identical to TRBD1. The CDR3 is 14 residues long. Per the germline V gene, CDR1 is GTSNPN and CDR2 is SVGIG (reference sequence). J gave up 2 bases and V 2 bases, and 5 bases lay outside the gene matches. CDR3 region: CAWSSGQATYEQYF. The CDR3 region has the DNA TGTGCCTGGAGTTCGGGACAGGCGACCTACGAGCAGTACTTC.